This entry describes one TCR beta chain. This CDR3 is built from 18 residues. This entry is derived from a study of T cell changes during pregnancy in multiple sclerosis. The repertoire was sequenced with immunoSEQ multiplex PCR; TCRdb's copy has only in-frame clones and lacks some. The sample has about 40,000 clones; roughly 92% are singletons. The input for sequencing was peripheral blood, taken before pregnancy. The chain has TRBV21-1 and TRBJ2-3; the table's TRBD2 call for D was not verified on the DNA. TRBV21-1 is termed a pseudogene. The TCR comes from a female donor with multiple sclerosis, enrolled in a pregnancy study. The CDR3 loop is CASPGTSGSGSLRDTQYF. The DNA of the CDR3 is TGTGCCAGCCCAGGAACTAGCGGGAGTGGGAGTCTAAGAGATACGCAGTATTTT.